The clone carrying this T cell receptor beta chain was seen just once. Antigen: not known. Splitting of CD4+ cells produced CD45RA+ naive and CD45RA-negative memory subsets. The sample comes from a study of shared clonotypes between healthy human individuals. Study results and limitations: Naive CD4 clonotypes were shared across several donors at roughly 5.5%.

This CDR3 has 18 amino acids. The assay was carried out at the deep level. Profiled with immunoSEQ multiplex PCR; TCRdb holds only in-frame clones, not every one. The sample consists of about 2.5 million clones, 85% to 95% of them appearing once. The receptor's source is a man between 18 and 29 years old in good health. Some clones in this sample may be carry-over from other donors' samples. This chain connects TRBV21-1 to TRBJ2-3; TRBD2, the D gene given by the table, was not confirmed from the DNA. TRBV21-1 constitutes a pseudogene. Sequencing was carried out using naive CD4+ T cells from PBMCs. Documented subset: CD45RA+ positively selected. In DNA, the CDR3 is TGTGCCAGCAGCCCTCTCGACACTAGCGGGCGTGGCACAGATACGCAGTATTTT. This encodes CASSPLDTSGRGTDTQYF.